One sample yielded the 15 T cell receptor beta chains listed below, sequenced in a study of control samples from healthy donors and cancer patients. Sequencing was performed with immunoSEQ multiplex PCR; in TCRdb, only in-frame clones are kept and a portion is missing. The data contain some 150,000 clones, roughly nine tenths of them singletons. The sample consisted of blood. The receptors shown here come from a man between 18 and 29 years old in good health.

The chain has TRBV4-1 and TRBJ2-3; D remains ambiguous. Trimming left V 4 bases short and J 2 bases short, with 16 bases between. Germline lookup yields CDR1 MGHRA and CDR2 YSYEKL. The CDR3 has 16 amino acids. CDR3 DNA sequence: TGCGCCAGCAGCCTGACACACCAACTAAACACAGATACGCAGTATTTT. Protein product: CASSLTHQLNTDTQYF.

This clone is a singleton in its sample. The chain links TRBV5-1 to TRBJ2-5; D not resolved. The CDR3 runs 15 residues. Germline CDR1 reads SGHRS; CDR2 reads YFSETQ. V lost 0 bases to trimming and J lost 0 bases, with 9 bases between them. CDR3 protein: CASSLVGLYQETQYF. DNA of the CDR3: TGCGCCAGCAGCTTGGTGGGTCTGTACCAAGAGACCCAGTACTTC. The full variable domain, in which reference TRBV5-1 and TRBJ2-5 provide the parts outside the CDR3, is KAGVTQTPRYLIKTRGQQVTLSCSPISGHRSVSWYQQTPGQGLQFLFEYFSETQRNKGNFPGRFSGRQFSNSRSEMNVSTLELGDSALYLCASSLVGLYQETQYFGPGTRLLVL.

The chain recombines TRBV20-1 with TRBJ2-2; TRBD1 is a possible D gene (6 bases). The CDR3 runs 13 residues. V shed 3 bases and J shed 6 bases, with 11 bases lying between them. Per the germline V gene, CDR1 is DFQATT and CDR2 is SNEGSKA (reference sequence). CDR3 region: CSASTGPPGELFF. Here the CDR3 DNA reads TGCAGTGCTAGTACAGGGCCCCCCGGGGAGCTGTTTTTT.

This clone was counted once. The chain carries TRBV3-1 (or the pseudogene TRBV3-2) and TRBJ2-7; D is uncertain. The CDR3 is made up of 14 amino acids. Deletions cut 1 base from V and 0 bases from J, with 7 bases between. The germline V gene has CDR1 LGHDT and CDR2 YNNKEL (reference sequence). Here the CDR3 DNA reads TGTGCCAGCAGCCAAGGACGGAACTCCTACGAGCAGTACTTC. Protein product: CASSQGRNSYEQYF.

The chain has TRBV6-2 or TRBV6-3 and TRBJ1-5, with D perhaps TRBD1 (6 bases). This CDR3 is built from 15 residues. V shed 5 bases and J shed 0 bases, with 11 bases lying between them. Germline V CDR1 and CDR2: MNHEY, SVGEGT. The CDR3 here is CASSHGQLSNQPQHF. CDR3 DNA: TGTGCCAGCAGTCACGGACAGCTTAGCAATCAGCCCCAGCATTTT.

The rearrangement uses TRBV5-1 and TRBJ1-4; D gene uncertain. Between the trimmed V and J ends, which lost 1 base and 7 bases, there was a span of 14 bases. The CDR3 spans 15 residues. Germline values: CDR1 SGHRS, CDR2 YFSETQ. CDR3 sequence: CASSLSGQEGEKLFF. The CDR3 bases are TGCGCCAGCAGCTTGAGCGGGCAAGAAGGTGAAAAACTGTTTTTT.

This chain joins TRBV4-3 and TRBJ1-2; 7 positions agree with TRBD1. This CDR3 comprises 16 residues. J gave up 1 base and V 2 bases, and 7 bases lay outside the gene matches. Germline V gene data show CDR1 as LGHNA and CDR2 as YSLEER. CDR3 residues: CASSQSSDRLNYGYTF. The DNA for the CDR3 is TGCGCCAGCAGCCAATCCTCGGACAGGCTTAACTATGGCTACACCTTC.

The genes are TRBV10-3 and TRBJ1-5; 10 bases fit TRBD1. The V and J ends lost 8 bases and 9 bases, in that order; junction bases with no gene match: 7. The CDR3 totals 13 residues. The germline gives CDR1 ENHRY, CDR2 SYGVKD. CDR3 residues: CAIGQGGSGPQHF. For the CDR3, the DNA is TGTGCCATCGGACAGGGGGGATCGGGGCCCCAGCATTTT.

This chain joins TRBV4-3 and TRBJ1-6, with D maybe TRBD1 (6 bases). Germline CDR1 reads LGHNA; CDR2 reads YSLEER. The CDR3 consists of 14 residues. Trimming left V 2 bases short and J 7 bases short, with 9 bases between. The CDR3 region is CASSQTQGNSPLHF. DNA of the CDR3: TGCGCCAGCAGCCAAACCCAGGGGAATTCACCCCTCCACTTT.

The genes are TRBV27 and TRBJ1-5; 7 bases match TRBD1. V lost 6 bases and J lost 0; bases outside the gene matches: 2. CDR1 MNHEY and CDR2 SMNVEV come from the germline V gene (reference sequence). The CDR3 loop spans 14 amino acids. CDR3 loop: CASSRDSSNQPQHF. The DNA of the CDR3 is TGTGCCAGCAGCAGGGACAGTAGCAATCAGCCCCAGCATTTT.

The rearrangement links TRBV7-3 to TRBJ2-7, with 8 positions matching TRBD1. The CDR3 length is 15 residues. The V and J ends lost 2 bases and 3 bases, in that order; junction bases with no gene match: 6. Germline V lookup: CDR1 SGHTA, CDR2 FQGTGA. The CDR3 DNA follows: TGTGCCAGCAGCTTAGAACAGGGGGAAAACTACGAGCAGTACTTC. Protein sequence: CASSLEQGENYEQYF.

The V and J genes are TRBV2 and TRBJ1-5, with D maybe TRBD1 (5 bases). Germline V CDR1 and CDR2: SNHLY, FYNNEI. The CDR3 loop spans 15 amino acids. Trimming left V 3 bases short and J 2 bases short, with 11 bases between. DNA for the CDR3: TGTGCCAGCAGTGACGTACGCAGGGGCAATCAGCCCCAGCATTTT. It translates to CASSDVRRGNQPQHF.

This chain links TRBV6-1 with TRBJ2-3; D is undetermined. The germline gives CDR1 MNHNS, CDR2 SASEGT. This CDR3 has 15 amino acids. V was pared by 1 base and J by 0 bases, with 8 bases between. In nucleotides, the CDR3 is TGTGCCAGCAGTGAAGGACTCCAAAGCACAGATACGCAGTATTTT. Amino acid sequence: CASSEGLQSTDTQYF.

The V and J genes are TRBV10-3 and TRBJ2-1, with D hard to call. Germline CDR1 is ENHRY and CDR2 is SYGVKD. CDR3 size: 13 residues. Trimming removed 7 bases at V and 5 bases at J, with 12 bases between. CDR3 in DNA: TGTGCCATCATGTCTGCCCAGGACAATGAGCAGTTCTTC. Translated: CAIMSAQDNEQFF.

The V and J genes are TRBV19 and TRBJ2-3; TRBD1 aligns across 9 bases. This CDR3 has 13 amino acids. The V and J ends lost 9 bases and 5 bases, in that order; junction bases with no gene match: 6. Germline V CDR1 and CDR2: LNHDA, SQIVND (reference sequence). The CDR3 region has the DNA TGTGCCAGCCAAACAGGGGGCAGAGATACGCAGTATTTT. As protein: CASQTGGRDTQYF.